A selection of T cell receptor beta chains follows, all from one sample in a study of T-cell memory formation after mild COVID-19. TCRdb reanalysed the 5' RACE reads using MiXCR and keeps one entry per CDR3 protein. The table has approximately 480,000 distinct CDR3 sequences, approximately 18% seen once; the top ten hold more than 9%. Input material: PBMCs or a T cell subset sorted from them (not recorded which). The receptors stem from an adult woman who had mild COVID-19 (a few samples of this study predate the infection). Cell type and time point are not known. Both conserved end residues are part of each CDR3. Each record gives: J gene, D gene, CDR3 length, clone size, V gene, CDR3 DNA, CDR3 protein. D genes are given only for firm matches. Size is omitted from some rows. Given values are once, few, many or a class for expanded clones.

j_gene: TRBJ2-3; d_gene: .; len: 18; abundance: few; v_gene: TRBV14; CDR3nt: TGTGCCAGCAGCCAAGGCGAGTTTCTAGCGACGTTCACAGATACGCAGTATTTT; CDR3aa: CASSQGEFLATFTDTQYF
j_gene: TRBJ2-6; d_gene: .; len: 14; abundance: many; v_gene: TRBV12-3/TRBV12-4; CDR3nt: TGTGCCAGCATAGGCCTGCGTGGGGCCAACGTCCTGACTTTC; CDR3aa: CASIGLRGANVLTF
j_gene: TRBJ1-1; d_gene: TRBD1; len: 14; abundance: few; v_gene: TRBV6-5; CDR3nt: TGTGCCAGCAGCGGGGACAGGGCGAACACTGAAGCTTTCTTT; CDR3aa: CASSGDRANTEAFF
j_gene: TRBJ2-2; d_gene: TRBD2; len: 15; abundance: few; v_gene: TRBV5-1; CDR3nt: TGCGCCAGCAGCTCCCCTAGCGGGAGTTCCGGGGAGCTGTTTTTT; CDR3aa: CASSSPSGSSGELFF
j_gene: TRBJ2-1; d_gene: .; len: 15; abundance: .; v_gene: TRBV7-9; CDR3nt: TGTGCCAGCAGACCCCAGGGAGGATCCTACAATGAGCAGTTCTTC; CDR3aa: CASRPQGGSYNEQFF
j_gene: TRBJ2-2; d_gene: .; len: 16; abundance: few; v_gene: TRBV6-5; CDR3nt: TGTGCCAGCAGCATAGGGCACGCCGTGAACACCGGGGAGCTGTTTTTT; CDR3aa: CASSIGHAVNTGELFF
j_gene: TRBJ2-5; d_gene: TRBD2; len: 17; abundance: .; v_gene: TRBV11-1; CDR3nt: TGTGCCAGCAGCCCCCGCCGGTCCGCGGGGGAGATAGAGACCCAGTACTTC; CDR3aa: CASSPRRSAGEIETQYF
j_gene: TRBJ2-5; d_gene: .; len: 15; abundance: few; v_gene: TRBV11-3; CDR3nt: TGTGCCAGCAGCTTAGTCCTCGGGGGCCAAGAGACCCAGTACTTC; CDR3aa: CASSLVLGGQETQYF
j_gene: TRBJ1-4; d_gene: .; len: 13; abundance: few; v_gene: TRBV7-6; CDR3nt: TGTGCCAGCAGCTTATCAGCGGCTGAAAAACTGTTTTTT; CDR3aa: CASSLSAAEKLFF
j_gene: TRBJ2-7; d_gene: .; len: 15; abundance: few; v_gene: TRBV5-1; CDR3nt: TGCGCCAGCAGGGCCCGGCAGGGGGGTCTTTACGAGCAGTACTTC; CDR3aa: CASRARQGGLYEQYF
j_gene: TRBJ2-1; d_gene: TRBD2; len: 14; abundance: .; v_gene: TRBV7-8; CDR3nt: TGTGCCAGCAGCTCGGGACTAGTTCTTAATGAGCAGTTCTTC; CDR3aa: CASSSGLVLNEQFF
j_gene: TRBJ2-2; d_gene: TRBD2; len: 17; abundance: .; v_gene: TRBV10-3; CDR3nt: TGTGCCATCAGTGCGGCTAGCGGGGGGCCTAACACCGGGGAGCTGTTTTTT; CDR3aa: CAISAASGGPNTGELFF
j_gene: TRBJ1-6; d_gene: .; len: 15; abundance: .; v_gene: TRBV7-9; CDR3nt: TGTGCCAGCAGCCTTAGGACGGTTTATAATTCACCCCTCCACTTT; CDR3aa: CASSLRTVYNSPLHF
j_gene: TRBJ2-2; d_gene: .; len: 12; abundance: .; v_gene: TRBV3-1; CDR3nt: TGTGCCAGCAGCCTTATAGCGGCGGAGCTGTTTTTT; CDR3aa: CASSLIAAELFF
j_gene: TRBJ2-1; d_gene: TRBD2; len: 15; abundance: .; v_gene: TRBV20-1; CDR3nt: TGCAGTGCTAGAGATTTAGCGGGAGGCTGGAGTGAGCAGTTCTTC; CDR3aa: CSARDLAGGWSEQFF
j_gene: TRBJ2-4; d_gene: TRBD2; len: 17; abundance: once; v_gene: TRBV7-9; CDR3nt: TGTGCCAGCAGCTTAGCGGGACTAGCGGATTACAAAAACATTCAGTACTTC; CDR3aa: CASSLAGLADYKNIQYF
j_gene: TRBJ2-2; d_gene: .; len: 11; abundance: many; v_gene: TRBV7-2; CDR3nt: TGTGCCAGCAGCTTGGCGTTAGAGCTGTTTTTT; CDR3aa: CASSLALELFF
j_gene: TRBJ1-1; d_gene: .; len: 16; abundance: .; v_gene: TRBV6-5; CDR3nt: TGTGCCAGCAGTTATCTCGGGGCCTCCCTGAACACTGAAGCTTTCTTT; CDR3aa: CASSYLGASLNTEAFF
j_gene: TRBJ2-7; d_gene: .; len: 14; abundance: few; v_gene: TRBV10-3; CDR3nt: TGTGCCATCAGCCAATCGGGGGAGTCCTACGAGCAGTACTTC; CDR3aa: CAISQSGESYEQYF
j_gene: TRBJ1-1; d_gene: .; len: 14; abundance: .; v_gene: TRBV5-1; CDR3nt: TGCGCCAGCAGCGACGGGGTCTCGAACACTGAAGCTTTCTTT; CDR3aa: CASSDGVSNTEAFF
j_gene: TRBJ2-1; d_gene: TRBD2; len: 15; abundance: .; v_gene: TRBV7-6; CDR3nt: TGTGCCAGCAGCTTATCCCCGGGAGGGCGCAATGAGCAGTTCTTC; CDR3aa: CASSLSPGGRNEQFF
j_gene: TRBJ1-2; d_gene: .; len: 16; abundance: .; v_gene: TRBV9; CDR3nt: TGTGCCAGCAGCGTAGGCCACGTGGGGCAGAACTATGGCTACACCTTC; CDR3aa: CASSVGHVGQNYGYTF
j_gene: TRBJ1-2; d_gene: .; len: 18; abundance: .; v_gene: TRBV20-1; CDR3nt: TGCAGTGCTAGAGATTTTAGACAGGCCCTCAGGGGCAACTATGGCTACACCTTC; CDR3aa: CSARDFRQALRGNYGYTF
j_gene: TRBJ2-4; d_gene: .; len: 15; abundance: .; v_gene: TRBV27; CDR3nt: TGTGCCAGCAGTCCGGCACGGCCGGGCAAAAACATTCAGTACTTC; CDR3aa: CASSPARPGKNIQYF
j_gene: TRBJ1-1; d_gene: TRBD1; len: 16; abundance: .; v_gene: TRBV29-1; CDR3nt: TGCAGCGTTCTTTCCGGAGACAGGGGGCCTAACACTGAAGCTTTCTTT; CDR3aa: CSVLSGDRGPNTEAFF
j_gene: TRBJ1-1; d_gene: .; len: 16; abundance: .; v_gene: TRBV9; CDR3nt: TGTGCCAGCAGCGTAGGAGGAACAGGGACGAACACTGAAGCTTTCTTT; CDR3aa: CASSVGGTGTNTEAFF
j_gene: TRBJ2-2; d_gene: TRBD1; len: 15; abundance: .; v_gene: TRBV12-3/TRBV12-4; CDR3nt: TGTGCCAGCAGAAGACAGGGGTCGAACACCGGGGAGCTGTTTTTT; CDR3aa: CASRRQGSNTGELFF
j_gene: TRBJ2-7; d_gene: TRBD2; len: 16; abundance: few; v_gene: TRBV5-5; CDR3nt: TGTGCCAGCAGCCGGGGACTAGCGGGAGTATCCGCTCAGCAGTACTTC; CDR3aa: CASSRGLAGVSAQQYF
j_gene: TRBJ1-3; d_gene: .; len: 13; abundance: .; v_gene: TRBV2; CDR3nt: TGTGCCAGCAGTGATAACGGCGGAAACACCATATATTTT; CDR3aa: CASSDNGGNTIYF
j_gene: TRBJ1-2; d_gene: .; len: 16; abundance: .; v_gene: TRBV12-3/TRBV12-4; CDR3nt: TGTGCCAGCAGTTTAGGTCCGGGCAGGGCGAAGTATGGCTACACCTTC; CDR3aa: CASSLGPGRAKYGYTF
j_gene: TRBJ2-7; d_gene: .; len: 15; abundance: few; v_gene: TRBV7-3; CDR3nt: TGTGCCAGCAGCTTAACGTCTGCAGGGGACTACGAGCAGTACTTC; CDR3aa: CASSLTSAGDYEQYF
j_gene: TRBJ2-5; d_gene: .; len: 15; abundance: few; v_gene: TRBV5-1; CDR3nt: TGCGCCAGCAGCTTCGATGGACGTGCTCAAGAGACCCAGTACTTC; CDR3aa: CASSFDGRAQETQYF
j_gene: TRBJ2-2; d_gene: .; len: 15; abundance: .; v_gene: TRBV3-1; CDR3nt: TGTGCCAGCAGCCCAACAGGGCCTAGCACCGGGGAGCTGTTTTTT; CDR3aa: CASSPTGPSTGELFF
j_gene: TRBJ2-3; d_gene: .; len: 13; abundance: many; v_gene: TRBV7-2; CDR3nt: TGTGCCAGCAGCCCCGGGTGGTTAGATACGCAGTATTTT; CDR3aa: CASSPGWLDTQYF
j_gene: TRBJ2-5; d_gene: .; len: 12; abundance: few; v_gene: TRBV18; CDR3nt: TGTGCCAGCTCACCCGTCCAAGAGACCCAGTACTTC; CDR3aa: CASSPVQETQYF
j_gene: TRBJ2-1; d_gene: TRBD2; len: 10; abundance: .; v_gene: TRBV5-5; CDR3nt: TGTGCCAGCAGCAACCCGGGACTACTCTTC; CDR3aa: CASSNPGLLF
j_gene: TRBJ2-2; d_gene: .; len: 12; abundance: .; v_gene: TRBV29-1; CDR3nt: TGCAGCGTGGGGGACATCACCGGGGAGCTGTTTTTT; CDR3aa: CSVGDITGELFF
j_gene: TRBJ2-1; d_gene: .; len: 11; abundance: .; v_gene: TRBV2; CDR3nt: TGTGCCAGCAGCCTATGGAATGAGCAGTTCTTC; CDR3aa: CASSLWNEQFF